This T cell receptor beta chain was profiled in a study of T cell repertoires in cytomegalovirus infection. Study information: Use of recently identified HLA-C-restricted and well-studied HLA-B-restricted CMV epitopes was part of the study. Public TCR beta signature analysis indicated the presence of both CMV infection and matching HLA type. Study conclusions and caveats: The ex vivo response was dominated by HLA-C-restricted CMV-specific TCR beta clonotypes.

Using its own MiXCR run on the reads, TCRdb lists one record per CDR3 protein. The sample shows about 700,000 distinct CDR3 sequences, roughly 36% of them seen only once. As concerns this clonotype: Its target is unknown.

The germline CDR1 and CDR2 sequences are SGHVS and FQNEAQ. The CDR3 runs 12 residues. V was pared by 2 bases and J by 13 bases, with 12 bases between. The chain couples TRBV7-8 to TRBJ2-1; a possible D gene is TRBD1 (6 bases). This sample comprised cultured PBMCs, obtained from culture after CMV antigen stimulation. The TCR was taken from a human donor in good health (CMV status not recorded). Some clones in this sample may be carry-over from other donors' samples. CDR3 sequence: CASSLTTGQQFF. As DNA, the CDR3 is TGTGCCAGCAGCTTAACGACAGGACAACAGTTCTTC.